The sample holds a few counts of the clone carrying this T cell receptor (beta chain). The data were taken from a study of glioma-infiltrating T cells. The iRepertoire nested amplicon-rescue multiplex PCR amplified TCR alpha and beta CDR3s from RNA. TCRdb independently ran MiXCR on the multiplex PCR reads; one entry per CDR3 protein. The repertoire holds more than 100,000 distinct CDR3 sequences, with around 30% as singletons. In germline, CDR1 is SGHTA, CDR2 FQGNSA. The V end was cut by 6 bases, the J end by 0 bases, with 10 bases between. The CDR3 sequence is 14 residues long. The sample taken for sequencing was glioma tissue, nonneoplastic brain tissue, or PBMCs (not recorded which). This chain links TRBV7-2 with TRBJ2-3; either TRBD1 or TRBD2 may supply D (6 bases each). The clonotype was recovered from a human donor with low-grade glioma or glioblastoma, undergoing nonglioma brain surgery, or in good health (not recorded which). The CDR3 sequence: CASSQGTSTDTQYF. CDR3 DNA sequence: TGTGCCAGCAGTCAGGGGACTAGCACAGATACGCAGTATTTT.